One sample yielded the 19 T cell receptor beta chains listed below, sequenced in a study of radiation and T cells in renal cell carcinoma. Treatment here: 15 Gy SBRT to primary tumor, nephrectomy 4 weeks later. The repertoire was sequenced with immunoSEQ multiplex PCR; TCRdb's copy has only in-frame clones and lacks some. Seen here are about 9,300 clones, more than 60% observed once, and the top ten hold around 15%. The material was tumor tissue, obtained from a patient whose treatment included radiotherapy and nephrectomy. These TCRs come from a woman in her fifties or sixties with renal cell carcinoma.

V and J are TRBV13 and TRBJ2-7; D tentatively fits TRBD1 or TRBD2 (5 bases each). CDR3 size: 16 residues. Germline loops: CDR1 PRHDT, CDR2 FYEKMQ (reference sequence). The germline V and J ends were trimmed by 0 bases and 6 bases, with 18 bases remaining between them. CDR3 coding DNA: TGTGCCAGCAGCTTAGGGACGGGACGCGAAGCCCCCGAGCAGTACTTC. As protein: CASSLGTGREAPEQYF. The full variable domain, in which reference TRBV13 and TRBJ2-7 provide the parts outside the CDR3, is AAGVIQSPRHLIKEKRETATLKCYPIPRHDTVYWYQQGPGQDPQFLISFYEKMQSDKGSIPDRFSAQQFSDYHSELNMSSLELGDSALYFCASSLGTGREAPEQYFGPGTRLTVT.

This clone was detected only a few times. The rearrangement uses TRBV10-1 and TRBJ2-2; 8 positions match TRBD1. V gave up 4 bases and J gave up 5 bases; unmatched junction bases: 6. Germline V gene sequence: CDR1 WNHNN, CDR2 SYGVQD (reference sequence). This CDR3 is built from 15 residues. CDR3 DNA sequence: TGCGCCAGCAGTGTAGGAACAGGGGGGACCGGGGAGCTGTTTTTT. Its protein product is CASSVGTGGTGELFF.

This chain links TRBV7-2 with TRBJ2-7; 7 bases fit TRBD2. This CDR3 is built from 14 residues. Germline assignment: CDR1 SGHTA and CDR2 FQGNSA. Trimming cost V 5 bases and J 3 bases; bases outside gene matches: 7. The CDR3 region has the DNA TGTGCCAGCAGCCTCCAGGCTAGCGGCTACGAGCAGTACTTC. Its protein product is CASSLQASGYEQYF. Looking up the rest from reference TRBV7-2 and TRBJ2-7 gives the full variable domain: GAGVSQSPSNKVTEKGKDVELRCDPISGHTALYWYRQSLGQGLEFLIYFQGNSAPDKSGLPSDRFSAERTGGSVSTLTIQRTQQEDSAVYLCASSLQASGYEQYFGPGTRLTVT.

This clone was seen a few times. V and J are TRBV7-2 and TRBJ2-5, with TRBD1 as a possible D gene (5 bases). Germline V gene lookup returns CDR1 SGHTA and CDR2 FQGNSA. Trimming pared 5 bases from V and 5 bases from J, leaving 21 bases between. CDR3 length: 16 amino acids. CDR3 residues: CASSPGAVSAGETQYF. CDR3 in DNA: TGTGCCAGCAGCCCTGGGGCCGTCAGCGCCGGGGAGACCCAGTACTTC.

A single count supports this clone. CDR3: CASSQTGEKYNEQFF. CDR3 coding DNA: TGTGCCAGCAGCCAGACAGGGGAGAAGTACAATGAGCAGTTCTTC. This chain uses TRBV11-3 with TRBJ2-1, with TRBD1 matching over 8 bases. Germline assignment: CDR1 SGHNT and CDR2 YENEEA. This CDR3 is 15 amino acids long. J gave up 4 bases and V 5 bases, and 7 bases lay outside the gene matches.

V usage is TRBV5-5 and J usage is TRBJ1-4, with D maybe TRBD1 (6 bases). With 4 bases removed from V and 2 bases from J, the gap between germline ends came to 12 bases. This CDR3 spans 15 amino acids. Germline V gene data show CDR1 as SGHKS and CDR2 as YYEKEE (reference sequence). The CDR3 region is CASSLLQGTNEKLFF. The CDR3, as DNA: TGTGCCAGCAGCCTATTACAGGGTACTAATGAAAAACTGTTTTTT.

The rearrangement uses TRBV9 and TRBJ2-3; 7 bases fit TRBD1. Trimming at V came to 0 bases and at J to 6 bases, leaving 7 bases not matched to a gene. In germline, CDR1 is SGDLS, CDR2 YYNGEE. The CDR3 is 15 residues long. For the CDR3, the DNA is TGTGCCAGCAGCGTAGTAGGGGGCGAGACGGATACGCAGTATTTT. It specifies CASSVVGGETDTQYF.

The CDR3 nucleotides read TGTGCCACAATGGCCCGATCAGGGGACAATCAGCCCCAGCATTTT. The encoded protein is CATMARSGDNQPQHF. This chain connects TRBV10-3 to TRBJ1-5; D perhaps matches TRBD1 (6 bases). There are 15 residues in the CDR3. V lost 10 bases to trimming and J lost 3 bases, with 19 bases between them. Germline V gives CDR1 ENHRY, CDR2 SYGVKD.

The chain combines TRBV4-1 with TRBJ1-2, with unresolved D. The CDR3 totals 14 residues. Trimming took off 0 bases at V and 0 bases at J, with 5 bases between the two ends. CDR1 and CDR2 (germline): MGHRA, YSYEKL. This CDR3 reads CASSQEGANYGYTF. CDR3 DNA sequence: TGCGCCAGCAGCCAAGAAGGCGCTAACTATGGCTACACCTTC.

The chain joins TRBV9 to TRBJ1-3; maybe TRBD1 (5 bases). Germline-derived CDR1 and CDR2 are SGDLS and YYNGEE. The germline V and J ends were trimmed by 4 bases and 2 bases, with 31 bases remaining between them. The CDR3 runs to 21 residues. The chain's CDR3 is CASSHSRQRLPDPLPGNTIYF. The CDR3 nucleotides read TGTGCCAGCAGCCACTCCAGACAGCGCTTGCCCGATCCTCTCCCTGGAAACACCATATATTTT.

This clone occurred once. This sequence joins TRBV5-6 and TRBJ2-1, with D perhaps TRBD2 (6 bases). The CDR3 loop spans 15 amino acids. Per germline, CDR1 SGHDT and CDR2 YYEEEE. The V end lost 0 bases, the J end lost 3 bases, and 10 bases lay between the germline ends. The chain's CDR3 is CASSLVAAHYNEQFF. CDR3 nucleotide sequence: TGTGCCAGCAGCTTGGTAGCGGCGCACTACAATGAGCAGTTCTTC.

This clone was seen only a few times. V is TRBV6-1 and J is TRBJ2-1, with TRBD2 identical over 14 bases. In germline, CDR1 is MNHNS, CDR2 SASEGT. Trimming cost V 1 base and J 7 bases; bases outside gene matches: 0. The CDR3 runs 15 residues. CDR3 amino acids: CASSEGLAGGNEQFF. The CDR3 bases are TGTGCCAGCAGTGAAGGACTAGCGGGAGGGAATGAGCAGTTCTTC.

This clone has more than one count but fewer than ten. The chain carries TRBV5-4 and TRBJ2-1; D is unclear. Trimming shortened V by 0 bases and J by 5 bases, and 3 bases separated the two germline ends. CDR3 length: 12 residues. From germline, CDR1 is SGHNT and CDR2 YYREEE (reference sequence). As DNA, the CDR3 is TGTGCCAGCAGCTTGGTCGACAATGAGCAGTTCTTC. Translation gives CASSLVDNEQFF.

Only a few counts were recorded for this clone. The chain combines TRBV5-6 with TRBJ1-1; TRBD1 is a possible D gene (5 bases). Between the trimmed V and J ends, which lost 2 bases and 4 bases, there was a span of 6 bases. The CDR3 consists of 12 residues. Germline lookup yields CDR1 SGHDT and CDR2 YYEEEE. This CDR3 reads CASSLRGTEAFF. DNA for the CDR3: TGTGCCAGCAGCTTAAGGGGCACTGAAGCTTTCTTT.

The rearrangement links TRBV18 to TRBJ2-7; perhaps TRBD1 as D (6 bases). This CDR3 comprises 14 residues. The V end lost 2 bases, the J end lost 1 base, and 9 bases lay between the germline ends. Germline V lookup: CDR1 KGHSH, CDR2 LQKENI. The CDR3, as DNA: TGTGCCAGCTCACCAACCGGGACATCCTACGAGCAGTACTTC. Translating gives CASSPTGTSYEQYF.

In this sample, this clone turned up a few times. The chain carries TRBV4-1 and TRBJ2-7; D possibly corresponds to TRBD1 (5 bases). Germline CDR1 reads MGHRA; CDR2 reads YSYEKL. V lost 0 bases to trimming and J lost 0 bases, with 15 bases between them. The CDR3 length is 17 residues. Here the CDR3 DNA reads TGCGCCAGCAGCCAAGAGGCCCCAGGGATTCTCTCCTACGAGCAGTACTTC. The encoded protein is CASSQEAPGILSYEQYF.

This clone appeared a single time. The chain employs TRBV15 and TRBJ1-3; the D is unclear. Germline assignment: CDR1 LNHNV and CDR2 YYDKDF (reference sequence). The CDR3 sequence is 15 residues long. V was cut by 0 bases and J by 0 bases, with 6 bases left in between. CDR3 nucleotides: TGTGCCACCAGCAGAGAGACACACTCTGGAAACACCATATATTTT. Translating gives CATSRETHSGNTIYF.

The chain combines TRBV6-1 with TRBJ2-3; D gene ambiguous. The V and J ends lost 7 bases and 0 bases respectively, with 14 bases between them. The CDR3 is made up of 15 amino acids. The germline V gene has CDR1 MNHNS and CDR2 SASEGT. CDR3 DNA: TGTGCCAGCACTATAAGTGGGATTAGCACAGATACGCAGTATTTT. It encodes CASTISGISTDTQYF.

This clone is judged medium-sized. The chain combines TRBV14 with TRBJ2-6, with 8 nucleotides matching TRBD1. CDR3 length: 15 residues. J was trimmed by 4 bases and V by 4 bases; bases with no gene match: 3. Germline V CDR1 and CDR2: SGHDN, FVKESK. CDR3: CASSPTGVGANVLTF. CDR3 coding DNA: TGTGCCAGCAGCCCGACAGGGGTGGGGGCCAACGTCCTGACTTTC.